Listed here are 27 T cell receptor beta chains from one sample, sequenced in a study of control samples from healthy donors and cancer patients. Method: immunoSEQ multiplex PCR; TCRdb's copy keeps in-frame clones and lacks some. The sample has 150,000 to 200,000 clones; more than 80% are singletons. The sequencing sample was made of blood. These receptor sequences come from a man aged 30-40 years in good health.

This clone has only a few counts. The chain recombines TRBV30 with TRBJ1-6; no clear D. Germline values: CDR1 GTSNPN, CDR2 SVGIG (reference sequence). The length of the CDR3 is 14 residues. Trimming took off 1 base at V and 2 bases at J, with 6 bases between the two ends. The chain's CDR3 is CAWSAVAYNSPLHF. The CDR3 DNA sequence: TGTGCCTGGAGTGCGGTCGCCTATAATTCACCCCTCCACTTT.

This chain links TRBV6-6 with TRBJ1-2; 7 bases fit TRBD1. Germline V gene lookup returns CDR1 MNHNY and CDR2 SVGAGI (reference sequence). J was trimmed by 3 bases and V by 6 bases; bases with no gene match: 7. The CDR3 is made up of 14 amino acids. The CDR3 DNA sequence: TGTGCCAGCAGCTCCCTCCAGGGGGACTATGGCTACACCTTC. It translates to CASSSLQGDYGYTF.

This clone was observed a single time. The CDR3: CASSPQGNQPQHF. CDR3 nucleotide sequence: TGTGCCAGTAGTCCACAGGGCAATCAGCCCCAGCATTTT. The chain joins TRBV19 to TRBJ1-5; tentatively, D is TRBD1 (5 bases). Germline CDR1 is LNHDA and CDR2 is SQIVND (reference sequence). Trimming pared 5 bases from V and 2 bases from J, leaving 7 bases between. The CDR3 has 13 residues.

The table lists this clone with a count of one. V gene TRBV6-6 combines with J gene TRBJ1-5; D is unresolved. V shed 0 bases and J shed 2 bases, with 5 bases lying between them. The germline V gene encodes CDR1 MNHNY and CDR2 SVGAGI (reference sequence). This CDR3 contains 14 residues. CDR3 DNA sequence: TGTGCCAGCAGTTACTCCCAGGGCAATCAGCCCCAGCATTTT. Protein: CASSYSQGNQPQHF.

The chain employs TRBV6-5 and TRBJ2-2; no clear D gene. The CDR3 runs 14 residues. In germline, CDR1 is MNHEY, CDR2 SVGAGI. V was clipped by 9 bases and J by 6 bases, with 17 bases between them. The DNA for the CDR3 is TGTGCCAGTACGCTACCAGATGAGGCCGGGGAGCTGTTTTTT. Translated, it gives CASTLPDEAGELFF.

The chain has TRBV28 and TRBJ2-7, with 9 bases fitting TRBD2. With 4 bases clipped from V and 0 bases from J, the junction kept 4 bases outside the gene matches. From germline, CDR1 is MDHEN and CDR2 SYDVKM. This CDR3 has 15 amino acids. The CDR3 DNA follows: TGTGCCAGCAGTTCCCCAGCGGGGGGCTCCTACGAGCAGTACTTC. It encodes CASSSPAGGSYEQYF.

The rearrangement links TRBV3-1 (or the pseudogene TRBV3-2) to TRBJ1-2, with 9 bases matching TRBD1. Per germline, CDR1 LGHDT and CDR2 YNNKEL (reference sequence). After removal of 4 bases from V and 7 bases from J, the junction contained 4 bases not matched to a gene. This CDR3 region has 13 residues. The CDR3 is CASSPGTGFGYTF. The CDR3 coding sequence is TGTGCCAGCAGCCCCGGGACAGGGTTTGGCTACACCTTC.

The gene calls are TRBV6-2 or TRBV6-3 and TRBJ1-1, with unresolved D. The V gene's germline CDR1 is MNHEY and CDR2 SVGEGT. V was shortened by 6 bases and J by 1 base, with 12 bases between the two germline ends. The CDR3 extends over 14 amino acids. The CDR3 region is CASSHTPGNTEAFF. CDR3 bases: TGTGCCAGCAGCCACACCCCCGGGAACACTGAAGCTTTCTTT.

The chain has TRBV6-4 and TRBJ2-1, with TRBD2 matching over 10 bases. CDR1 is MRHNA and CDR2 is SNTAGT in the germline V gene. The CDR3 runs to 15 residues. V lost 4 bases to trimming and J lost 8 bases; unmatched junction nucleotides: 8. CDR3 sequence reads: CASSVEAGGRYEQFF. CDR3 sequence (DNA): TGTGCCAGCAGTGTTGAAGCGGGAGGGAGGTATGAGCAGTTCTTC.

This chain links TRBV4-1 with TRBJ2-1; D is possibly TRBD1 (6 bases). The CDR3 spans 14 residues. Germline V lookup: CDR1 MGHRA, CDR2 YSYEKL. V dropped 3 bases and J dropped 5 bases, with 11 bases sitting between them. In nucleotides, the CDR3 is TGCGCCAGCAGCCATCCCCCAGGGGACAATGAGCAGTTCTTC. Protein: CASSHPPGDNEQFF.

The CDR3 protein is CASRGRTSEQYF. The CDR3 region has the DNA TGTGCCAGCAGAGGGCGGACCAGCGAGCAGTACTTC. The rearrangement joins TRBV11-2 to TRBJ2-7, with D hard to call. The CDR3 runs to 12 residues. Per the germline V gene, CDR1 is SGHAT and CDR2 is FQNNGV. Trimming removed 6 bases at V and 6 bases at J, with 12 bases between.

J is TRBJ2-7 and V is TRBV7-2; 9 bases align to TRBD1. CDR3 size: 15 residues. Trimming removed 5 bases from V and 0 bases from J; junction bases left unmatched: 5. Germline V gene sequence: CDR1 SGHTA, CDR2 FQGNSA. The CDR3 loop reads CASSRTTGGSYEQYF. The CDR3 nucleotides read TGTGCCAGCAGCCGTACGACAGGGGGCTCCTACGAGCAGTACTTC.

This clone has only one observation. CDR3 amino acids: CATSDSRRGRGEETQYF. CDR3 coding DNA: TGTGCCACCAGTGATTCCCGACGGGGGAGGGGGGAAGAGACCCAGTACTTC. The chain couples TRBV24-1 to TRBJ2-5, with a weak D call TRBD2 (7 bases). Germline V gene lookup returns CDR1 KGHDR and CDR2 SFDVKD. This CDR3 contains 17 residues. Deletions cut 2 bases from V and 3 bases from J, with 18 bases between.

J is TRBJ1-6 and V is TRBV6-4; maybe TRBD1 (5 bases). This CDR3 spans 15 amino acids. Trimming took off 9 bases at V and 0 bases at J, with 12 bases between the two ends. Germline values: CDR1 MRHNA, CDR2 SNTAGT. This CDR3 is CARGAGSSYNSPLHF. The CDR3 DNA is TGTGCCAGAGGGGCGGGGAGCTCCTATAATTCACCCCTCCACTTT.

The chain has TRBV7-9 and TRBJ2-5; TRBD2 is a possible D gene (7 bases). Trimming removed 5 bases at V and 0 bases at J, with 19 bases between. The CDR3 extends over 17 amino acids. Germline V gene lookup returns CDR1 SEHNR and CDR2 FQNEAQ (reference sequence). The CDR3 DNA reads as TGTGCCAGCAGCCCCACGGAGAGGGGGGGGAACCAAGAGACCCAGTACTTC. It is translated as CASSPTERGGNQETQYF. The full variable domain, its missing parts supplied by reference TRBV7-9 and TRBJ2-5, is DTGVSQNPRHKITKRGQNVTFRCDPISEHNRLYWYRQTLGQGPEFLTYFQNEAQLEKSRLLSDRFSAERPKGSFSTLEIQRTEQGDSAMYLCASSPTERGGNQETQYFGPGTRLLVL.

Comment on this clone: The same CDR3 can be traced to other DNA sequences in this sample. The CDR3 DNA reads TGTGCCAGCAGTTTCCAGGGCTCCTACGAGCAGTACTTC. As protein: CASSFQGSYEQYF. The chain joins TRBV27 to TRBJ2-7; possibly TRBD1 for D (5 bases). The germline V and J ends were trimmed by 3 bases and 0 bases, with 6 bases remaining between them. This CDR3 has 13 amino acids. Germline assignment: CDR1 MNHEY and CDR2 SMNVEV (reference sequence).

V usage is TRBV5-1 and J usage is TRBJ2-7; D may be TRBD2 (5 bases). Trimming shortened V by 4 bases and J by 0 bases, and 11 bases separated the two germline ends. This CDR3 comprises 14 residues. Germline V gene sequence: CDR1 SGHRS, CDR2 YFSETQ. The CDR3 sequence is CASSVEVSSYEQYF. In nucleotides, the CDR3 is TGCGCCAGCAGCGTGGAGGTAAGCTCCTACGAGCAGTACTTC.

The chain links TRBV5-1 to TRBJ2-1; D not resolved. Germline CDR1 is SGHRS and CDR2 is YFSETQ. The CDR3 contains 13 residues. Trimming removed 2 bases from V and 6 bases from J, with 9 bases in between. CDR3 amino acids: CASSFLGSNEQFF. CDR3 sequence (DNA): TGCGCCAGCAGCTTCCTAGGGTCCAATGAGCAGTTCTTC.

The chain combines TRBV3-1 (or the pseudogene TRBV3-2) with TRBJ1-4; D not certain. In germline, CDR1 is LGHDT, CDR2 YNNKEL (reference sequence). The CDR3 totals 15 residues. Trimming took off 1 base at V and 5 bases at J, with 11 bases between the two ends. As DNA, the CDR3 is TGTGCCAGCAGCCAAGGTGAAGCCTCAAATGAAAAACTGTTTTTT. Protein sequence: CASSQGEASNEKLFF.

The CDR3 protein is CASSPGTGVPDQPQHF. CDR3 DNA sequence: TGTGCCAGCAGTCCCGGGACAGGGGTCCCAGATCAGCCCCAGCATTTT. The chain couples TRBV7-9 to TRBJ1-5; 10 bases are shared with TRBD1. Germline V gene sequence: CDR1 SEHNR, CDR2 FQNEAQ (reference sequence). The CDR3 has 16 amino acids. V dropped 6 bases and J dropped 5; count of bases not matched to a gene: 10.

This sequence joins TRBV5-4 and TRBJ2-1; TRBD2 matches 12 bases. The J segment lost 1 base and the V segment lost 4 bases, leaving 6 bases of the junction unmatched. In germline, CDR1 is SGHNT, CDR2 YYREEE (reference sequence). The CDR3 has 17 residues. The CDR3 DNA is TGTGCCAGCAGCCCACTAGCGGGAGGATCGTCCTACAATGAGCAGTTCTTC. Encoded protein: CASSPLAGGSSYNEQFF.

The chain employs TRBV28 and TRBJ1-5; no firm D call. The CDR3 loop spans 12 amino acids. V was clipped by 2 bases and J by 7 bases, with 6 bases between them. The germline gives CDR1 MDHEN, CDR2 SYDVKM. The CDR3 region has the DNA TGTGCCAGCAGTTTAACGAGGCAGCCCCAGCATTTT. This encodes CASSLTRQPQHF.

The J gene is TRBJ2-1, the V gene TRBV5-5, with D tentatively TRBD1 or TRBD2 (6 bases each). V lost 0 bases and J lost 8, with 18 bases in between. The CDR3 is 16 amino acids. Germline CDR1 SGHKS, CDR2 YYEKEE (reference sequence). CDR3 region: CASSLGRGAMGDEQFF. As DNA, the CDR3 is TGTGCCAGCAGCTTGGGGAGGGGGGCCATGGGGGATGAGCAGTTCTTC.

This chain connects TRBV7-9 to TRBJ1-4; D perhaps matches TRBD1 (5 bases). Trimming took 1 base from V and 0 from J, leaving 9 bases between them. Germline CDR1 reads SEHNR; CDR2 reads FQNEAQ (reference sequence). This CDR3 is built from 16 residues. CDR3 residues: CASSLGIGATNEKLFF. CDR3 coding DNA: TGTGCCAGCAGCTTAGGAATAGGGGCAACTAATGAAAAACTGTTTTTT.

This chain links TRBV4-3 with TRBJ2-3; D unclear. V was trimmed by 2 bases and J by 6 bases, leaving 6 bases between them. The germline CDR1 and CDR2 sequences are LGHNA and YSLEER. The CDR3 length is 12 residues. The CDR3 sequence: CASSQMGDTQYF. The DNA of the CDR3 is TGCGCCAGCAGCCAAATGGGCGATACGCAGTATTTT.

This rearrangement joins TRBV4-1 to TRBJ1-1; TRBD1 matches 11 bases. J was trimmed by 5 bases and V by 1 base; bases with no gene match: 9. Germline CDR1 MGHRA, CDR2 YSYEKL. This CDR3 comprises 17 residues. Here the CDR3 DNA reads TGCGCCAGCAGCCAAGTTGGGGGACAGGGGGTAAGGACTGAAGCTTTCTTT. Translating gives CASSQVGGQGVRTEAFF.

The chain carries TRBV6-6 and TRBJ1-2, with D perhaps matching TRBD1 (6 bases). Germline CDR1 reads MNHNY; CDR2 reads SVGAGI (reference sequence). The CDR3 runs 16 residues. Trimming shortened V by 2 bases and J by 3 bases, and 16 bases separated the two germline ends. CDR3 nucleotides: TGTGCCAGCAGTTACCGAGACAGGACTTCTGACTATGGCTACACCTTC. Its protein product is CASSYRDRTSDYGYTF.